The 21 T cell receptor beta chains in this list originate from one sample, sequenced in a study of STAT5B mutations in CD4+ large granular lymphocyte leukemia. The method was immunoSEQ multiplex PCR; TCRdb's version includes in-frame clones alone and lacks a portion of them. This sample yields roughly 41,000 clones, of which under 85% are seen a single time; less than 0.7% belongs to the top ten. The sequenced material came from CD4+ T cells from blood buffy coats. Receptors originate from a human donor in good health.

The gene calls are TRBV10-3 and TRBJ1-6; the match to TRBD1 covers 8 bases. The CDR3 consists of 13 residues. The germline gives CDR1 ENHRY, CDR2 SYGVKD. J gave up 5 bases and V 8 bases, and 2 bases lay outside the gene matches. The CDR3 DNA follows: TGTGCCATCTGGACAGGGAATAATTCACCCCTCCACTTT. The encoded protein is CAIWTGNNSPLHF.

CDR3 coding DNA: TGCGCCAGCAGCCTTGACAGGGCAGTTCTCCCCGGGGAGCTGTTTTTT. Amino acid sequence: CASSLDRAVLPGELFF. V is TRBV4-1 and J is TRBJ2-2; 7 nucleotides align to TRBD1. This CDR3 contains 16 residues. Looked up from germline, CDR1 is MGHRA and CDR2 is YSYEKL. V lost 4 bases and J lost 6; bases outside the gene matches: 11.

The chain recombines TRBV20-1 with TRBJ2-1, with 7 bases identical to TRBD1. The germline CDR1 and CDR2 sequences are DFQATT and SNEGSKA (reference sequence). This CDR3 spans 11 amino acids. The junction had 1 base not matched to a gene; V was cut back by 3 bases and J by 8 bases. The CDR3 sequence: CSASQGDEQFF. DNA of the CDR3: TGCAGTGCTAGTCAGGGGGATGAGCAGTTCTTC.

V gene TRBV27 combines with J gene TRBJ2-7; 12 bases are a match to TRBD1. Germline CDR1 MNHEY, CDR2 SMNVEV (reference sequence). The CDR3 totals 16 residues. The V segment lost 4 bases and the J segment 4 bases; nucleotides outside the gene matches: 8. CDR3 sequence reads: CASSSTPGQGAYEQYF. CDR3 bases: TGTGCCAGCAGTTCTACCCCGGGACAGGGGGCTTACGAGCAGTACTTC.

This clone was seen once. The rearrangement links TRBV7-7 to TRBJ2-1, with a tentative D call TRBD2 (6 bases). CDR3 size: 14 residues. The V and J ends lost 4 bases and 4 bases respectively, with 11 bases between them. Germline lookup yields CDR1 SSHAT and CDR2 FNYEAQ (reference sequence). CDR3 sequence: CASSSAGGYNEQFF. In DNA form, the CDR3 reads TGTGCCAGCAGCTCAGCTGGGGGGTACAATGAGCAGTTCTTC.

The chain has TRBV9 and TRBJ2-3; D is ambiguous. The germline gives CDR1 SGDLS, CDR2 YYNGEE. The CDR3 is 13 amino acids. V was clipped by 3 bases and J by 6 bases, with 11 bases between them. The chain's CDR3 is CASSALVGDTQYF. The CDR3 DNA follows: TGTGCCAGCAGCGCCCTTGTCGGGGATACGCAGTATTTT.

The rearrangement links TRBV18 to TRBJ2-2, with D tentatively TRBD2 (6 bases). Trimming cost V 2 bases and J 4 bases, with 11 bases left between them. Looked up from germline, CDR1 is KGHSH and CDR2 is LQKENI. CDR3 length equals 15 residues. The CDR3 protein is CASSPAIGGTGELFF. CDR3 in DNA: TGTGCCAGCTCACCAGCGATCGGGGGCACCGGGGAGCTGTTTTTT.

The chain couples TRBV29-1 to TRBJ2-5; D is ambiguous. The CDR3 runs 12 residues. V was pared by 4 bases and J by 5 bases, with 11 bases between. CDR1 is SQVTM, CDR2 ANQGSEA, per germline. The CDR3 loop is CSVVSGFETQYF. The CDR3 DNA follows: TGCAGCGTTGTATCGGGTTTCGAGACCCAGTACTTC.

V usage is TRBV15 and J usage is TRBJ2-5; no definite D call. With 1 base removed from V and 5 bases from J, the gap between germline ends came to 17 bases. CDR1 LNHNV and CDR2 YYDKDF come from the germline V gene (reference sequence). The CDR3 is 16 residues long. CDR3 in amino acids: CATSRGADIRWETQYF. The CDR3 DNA sequence: TGTGCCACCAGCAGAGGGGCAGACATAAGGTGGGAGACCCAGTACTTC.

The chain recombines TRBV18 with TRBJ2-7, with D hard to call. The germline V gene has CDR1 KGHSH and CDR2 LQKENI. The germline V and J ends were trimmed by 2 bases and 2 bases, with 16 bases remaining between them. The CDR3 consists of 16 residues. The DNA of the CDR3 is TGTGCCAGCTCACCAACGACATTGGGTGTCGCCTACGAGCAGTACTTC. This encodes CASSPTTLGVAYEQYF.

The rearrangement joins TRBV7-2 to TRBJ2-2; D gene ambiguous. CDR3 length: 14 residues. Trimming shortened V by 3 bases and J by 1 base, and 6 bases separated the two germline ends. CDR1 and CDR2 (germline): SGHTA, FQGNSA. CDR3 nucleotide sequence: TGTGCCAGCAGCTTGCAGTTGAACACCGGGGAGCTGTTTTTT. It is translated as CASSLQLNTGELFF.

The rearrangement uses TRBV5-1 and TRBJ1-1; no firm D call. CDR3 length: 13 amino acids. V shed 0 bases and J shed 1 base, with 4 bases lying between them. Germline V gives CDR1 SGHRS, CDR2 YFSETQ. DNA for the CDR3: TGCGCCAGCAGCTTGGGCGGGAACACTGAAGCTTTCTTT. Its protein is CASSLGGNTEAFF.

The chain combines TRBV6-5 with TRBJ2-1; the D gene is possibly TRBD2 (6 bases). V lost 2 bases to trimming and J lost 9 bases, with 17 bases between them. Germline CDR1 reads MNHEY; CDR2 reads SVGAGI. This CDR3 spans 15 amino acids. CDR3: CASSYGSGLLFEQFF. CDR3 bases: TGTGCCAGCAGTTACGGTAGCGGCCTTCTTTTTGAGCAGTTCTTC.

The rearrangement links TRBV7-8 to TRBJ2-5; D unresolved. This CDR3 is 14 amino acids long. Trimming removed 1 base from V and 1 base from J, with 7 bases in between. From germline, CDR1 is SGHVS and CDR2 FQNEAQ. CDR3 sequence reads: CASSLGAVQETQYF. In nucleotides, the CDR3 is TGTGCCAGCAGCTTAGGGGCGGTCCAAGAGACCCAGTACTTC.

This sequence joins TRBV2 and TRBJ2-7; D uncertain. Germline lookup yields CDR1 SNHLY and CDR2 FYNNEI. V was trimmed by 8 bases and J by 3 bases, leaving 5 bases between them. This CDR3 has 10 amino acids. The CDR3 is CASGDYEQYF. As DNA, the CDR3 is TGTGCCAGCGGGGACTACGAGCAGTACTTC.

The gene calls are TRBV12-5 and TRBJ1-1, with TRBD1 as a possible D gene (6 bases). Trimming took off 0 bases at V and 3 bases at J, with 20 bases between the two ends. Germline lookup yields CDR1 LGHNT and CDR2 FRNRAP. The CDR3 contains 18 residues. CDR3 coding DNA: TGTGCTAGTGGTTTGGTGGGGGGGGCAGGATTGGGCTACACTGAAGCTTTCTTT. Translating it yields CASGLVGGAGLGYTEAFF.

The V call is TRBV2, the J call TRBJ2-3, with 8 bases aligning to TRBD2. CDR1 and CDR2 from the germline V gene are SNHLY and FYNNEI. After removal of 3 bases from V and 6 bases from J, the junction contained 5 bases not matched to a gene. This CDR3 has 14 residues. This CDR3 reads CASSEVGRGDTQYF. The CDR3, as DNA: TGTGCCAGCAGTGAGGTCGGGAGGGGGGATACGCAGTATTTT. Filled out from reference TRBV2 and TRBJ2-3, the complete variable domain reads EPEVTQTPSHQVTQMGQEVILRCVPISNHLYFYWYRQILGQKVEFLVSFYNNEISEKSEIFDDQFSVERPDGSNFTLKIRSTKLEDSAMYFCASSEVGRGDTQYFGPGTRLTVL.

J is TRBJ2-2 and V is TRBV19; 9 bases are shared with TRBD2. V lost 4 bases and J lost 2; bases outside the gene matches: 5. In germline, CDR1 is LNHDA, CDR2 SQIVND (reference sequence). The CDR3 runs to 16 residues. CDR3 sequence: CASSRLAGLNTGELFF. CDR3 sequence (DNA): TGTGCCAGTAGTAGGCTAGCGGGACTTAACACCGGGGAGCTGTTTTTT.

The J gene is TRBJ2-5, the V gene TRBV27; D is perhaps TRBD1 or TRBD2 (5 bases each). Germline values: CDR1 MNHEY, CDR2 SMNVEV (reference sequence). Trimming removed 4 bases at V and 5 bases at J, with 11 bases between. The CDR3 has 13 amino acids. The CDR3 sequence: CASSSYWGETQYF. The CDR3 nucleotides read TGTGCCAGCAGTTCCTATTGGGGGGAGACCCAGTACTTC.

The V gene is TRBV29-1, the J gene TRBJ2-5; TRBD2 might be the D (6 bases). This CDR3 contains 12 residues. The ends were cut back, 8 bases at V and 1 base at J, with 11 bases in the middle. CDR1 is SQVTM and CDR2 is ANQGSEA in the germline V gene. CDR3 residues: CSPLAAQETQYF. CDR3 DNA: TGCAGCCCATTAGCGGCCCAAGAGACCCAGTACTTC.

V and J are TRBV4-3 and TRBJ2-7; no firm D call. The CDR3 contains 14 residues. Germline V gives CDR1 LGHNA, CDR2 YSLEER. The V end lost 0 bases, the J end lost 2 bases, and 8 bases lay between the germline ends. CDR3 nucleotides: TGCGCCAGCAGCCAAGATATGGCCACCTACGAGCAGTACTTC. It specifies CASSQDMATYEQYF.